What follows are 15 T cell receptor beta chains derived from one specimen sequenced in a study of molecular identifiers for immune sequencing clone quantification. TCRdb re-analysed the PCR reads in MiXCR, keeping a single row per CDR3 protein. The data show nearly 55,000 distinct CDR3 sequences, about a third seen once. What was sequenced was naive CD8+ T cells from blood, with Jurkat cell RNA spiked in. Subset meaning: FACS-sorted CD8+CD4-CCR7+CD45RA+ naive T cells. Receptors were obtained from a human donor in good health. Some libraries in this study had Jurkat cell RNA spiked in.

Concerning this clonotype: Since a much larger clone is just one base distant, this may be a read error. The V gene is TRBV29-1, the J gene TRBJ1-2; no clear D. Germline CDR1 and CDR2: SQVTM and ANQGSEA. The CDR3 spans 12 residues. This chain's CDR3 is CSVVPLEYDYTF. DNA of the CDR3: TGCAGCGTGGTCCCGCTAGAGTATGACTACACCTTC.

Note on this clonotype: A much larger clone lies a single base off, so this may be a read error. The rearrangement links TRBV25-1 to TRBJ2-7; D remains ambiguous. The CDR3 loop spans 13 amino acids. Per the germline V gene, CDR1 is MGHDK and CDR2 is SYGVNS. The CDR3 DNA reads TGTGCCAGCAGTGGGTCCTTCTCCAACGAGCAGTACTTC. It codes for CASSGSFSNEQYF.

This clonotype is labeled as medium-sized. V and J are TRBV29-1 and TRBJ1-1; 9 bases map to TRBD1. This CDR3 spans 14 amino acids. J was trimmed by 4 bases and V by 4 bases; bases with no gene match: 7. Germline assignment: CDR1 SQVTM and CDR2 ANQGSEA. The CDR3 DNA reads TGCAGCGTTGCGGGACAGGGTTGGAGCACTGAAGCTTTCTTT. Translating gives CSVAGQGWSTEAFF.

This clonotype was seen a few times. The rearrangement links TRBV7-6 to TRBJ2-3; no definite D call. Trimming took off 2 bases at V and 5 bases at J, with 5 bases between the two ends. The V gene's germline CDR1 is SGHVS and CDR2 FNYEAQ. This CDR3 contains 12 residues. DNA of the CDR3: TGTGCCAGCAGCTTACATGGAGATACGCAGTATTTT. Residues: CASSLHGDTQYF.

This clonotype was picked up many times. The J gene is TRBJ2-4, the V gene TRBV4-3, with 8 bases lining up with TRBD1. The CDR3 is made up of 20 amino acids. V lost 2 bases to trimming and J lost 6 bases; unmatched junction nucleotides: 21. CDR1 and CDR2 from the germline V gene are LGHNA and YSLEER. The CDR3: CASSQTSAGGSMLLGNIQYF. The CDR3 DNA reads TGCGCCAGCAGCCAAACGTCGGCAGGGGGCTCCATGTTGCTCGGAAACATTCAGTACTTC.

Concerning this clonotype: A much more abundant neighbour one base away suggests this may be a read error. The CDR3 ends on some other residue instead of the conserved phenylalanine or tryptophan, so this is likely a read error. The chain links TRBV6-5 to TRBJ2-5; the D is unclear. Deletions cut 2 bases from V and 4 bases from J, with 14 bases between. The CDR3 extends over 15 amino acids. Germline V lookup: CDR1 MNHEY, CDR2 SVGAGI. Written as DNA, the CDR3 is TGTGCCAGCAGTTACACCCCACAGCGCAGAGAGACCCAGTACATC. Protein product: CASSYTPQRRETQYI.

Points on this clonotype: It is likely a read error, because the conserved phenylalanine at the end of the CDR3 is missing. The chain has TRBV19 and TRBJ2-7; 9 bases are shared with TRBD1. Per the germline V gene, CDR1 is LNHDA and CDR2 is SQIVND (reference sequence). The ends lost 9 bases at V and 5 bases at J; junction bases unmatched: 5. The CDR3 runs 12 residues. The CDR3 DNA sequence: TGTGCCAGCGGACAGGGGATGGACGAGCAGTACCTC. Protein: CASGQGMDEQYL.

The rearrangement joins TRBV19 to TRBJ2-6; D perhaps matches TRBD2 (5 bases). The CDR3 spans 14 residues. V gave up 3 bases and J gave up 4 bases, with 7 bases separating them. The V gene's germline CDR1 is LNHDA and CDR2 SQIVND (reference sequence). CDR3 protein: CASSIGEGANVLTF. The CDR3 DNA follows: TGTGCCAGTAGTATCGGGGAGGGGGCCAACGTCCTGACTTTC.

The genes are TRBV2 and TRBJ2-3; 10 nucleotides align to TRBD2. Germline-derived CDR1 and CDR2 are SNHLY and FYNNEI. The V and J ends lost 2 bases and 2 bases, in that order; junction bases with no gene match: 10. This CDR3 is 18 amino acids long. DNA for the CDR3: TGTGCCAGCAGTGAAAGGGTCCTAGCGGGAGCAAACACAGATACGCAGTATTTT. It yields the protein CASSERVLAGANTDTQYF.

This clonotype came up a few times. The chain carries TRBV9 and TRBJ2-7; D is perhaps TRBD2 (7 bases). Looked up from germline, CDR1 is SGDLS and CDR2 is YYNGEE. The V end lost 2 bases, the J end lost 6 bases, and 12 bases lay between the germline ends. This CDR3 has 13 residues. The CDR3 loop is CASSVGGGGEQYF. CDR3 nucleotide sequence: TGTGCCAGCAGCGTTGGGGGAGGGGGCGAGCAGTACTTC.

The rearrangement uses TRBV9 and TRBJ2-2, with D maybe TRBD1 (6 bases). The CDR3 consists of 14 residues. Looked up from germline, CDR1 is SGDLS and CDR2 is YYNGEE. V gave up 3 bases and J gave up 3 bases, with 9 bases separating them. Written as DNA, the CDR3 is TGTGCCAGCAGCGGGACAGTTTACACCGGGGAGCTGTTTTTT. Amino acid sequence: CASSGTVYTGELFF.

This clonotype has a handful of counts. The chain joins TRBV3-1 to TRBJ2-5; possibly TRBD2 for D (5 bases). V lost 0 bases and J lost 0, with 14 bases in between. The CDR3 is made up of 17 amino acids. Germline V gene sequence: CDR1 LGHDT, CDR2 YNNKEL (reference sequence). CDR3: CASSQEREPPYQETQYF. CDR3 nucleotides: TGTGCCAGCAGCCAAGAGAGGGAGCCACCGTACCAAGAGACCCAGTACTTC.

A few counts support this clonotype. J is TRBJ2-7 and V is TRBV27; D possibly corresponds to TRBD1 (6 bases). Germline CDR1 reads MNHEY; CDR2 reads SMNVEV (reference sequence). Trimming took 5 bases from V and 9 from J, leaving 26 bases between them. The CDR3 extends over 16 amino acids. This CDR3 is CASSGAGRGSLRWQYF. The DNA for the CDR3 is TGTGCCAGCAGTGGGGCAGGCAGGGGAAGTCTAAGGTGGCAGTACTTC.

V and J are TRBV12-3 or TRBV12-4 and TRBJ2-7; possibly TRBD1 for D (6 bases). CDR3 length: 14 amino acids. V lost 4 bases and J 3 bases, leaving 13 bases between the germline ends. This CDR3 is CASSSMDSHYEQYF. CDR3 coding DNA: TGTGCCAGCAGTTCGATGGACAGCCACTACGAGCAGTACTTC.

As to this clonotype: This clone may be a read error of a much larger clone one base away. The rearrangement links TRBV7-6 to TRBJ2-7, with TRBD1 identical over 9 bases. The CDR3 spans 14 residues. The germline V gene has CDR1 SGHVS and CDR2 FNYEAQ. V lost 5 bases to trimming and J lost 6 bases; unmatched junction nucleotides: 8. In DNA form, the CDR3 reads TGTGCCAGCAGCGTAGGGGACAGGGTGACCGAGCAGTACTTC. This translates into CASSVGDRVTEQYF.